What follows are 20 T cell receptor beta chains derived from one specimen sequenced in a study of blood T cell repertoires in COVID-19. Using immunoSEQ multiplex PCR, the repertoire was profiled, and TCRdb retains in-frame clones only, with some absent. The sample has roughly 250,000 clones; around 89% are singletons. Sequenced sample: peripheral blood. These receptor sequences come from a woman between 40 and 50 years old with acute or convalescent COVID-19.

The CDR3 protein is CASSIVHAEGYTF. As DNA, the CDR3 is TGTGCCAGTAGTATTGTGCACGCGGAGGGCTACACCTTC. The chain is built from TRBV19 and TRBJ1-2; no reliable D call. Germline assignment: CDR1 LNHDA and CDR2 SQIVND (reference sequence). The CDR3 extends over 13 amino acids. The V end was cut by 3 bases, the J end by 8 bases, with 13 bases between.

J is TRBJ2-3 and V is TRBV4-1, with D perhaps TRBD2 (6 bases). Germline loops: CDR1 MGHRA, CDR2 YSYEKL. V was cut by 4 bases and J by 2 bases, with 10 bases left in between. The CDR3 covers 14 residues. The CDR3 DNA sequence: TGCGCCAGCAGCCCCGGGAGACTCACAGATACGCAGTATTTT. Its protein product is CASSPGRLTDTQYF.

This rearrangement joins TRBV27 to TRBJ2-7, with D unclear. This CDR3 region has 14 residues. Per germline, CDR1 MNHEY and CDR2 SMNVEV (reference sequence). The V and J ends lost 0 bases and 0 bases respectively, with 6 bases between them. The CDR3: CASSLSSSSYEQYV. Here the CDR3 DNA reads TGTGCCAGCAGTTTATCTTCTAGCTCCTACGAGCAGTACGTC.

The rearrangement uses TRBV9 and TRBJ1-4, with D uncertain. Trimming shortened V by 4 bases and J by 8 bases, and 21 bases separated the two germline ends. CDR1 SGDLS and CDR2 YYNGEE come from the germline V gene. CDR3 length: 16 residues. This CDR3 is CASSPAQEGLGEKLFF. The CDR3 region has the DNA TGTGCCAGCAGCCCTGCTCAGGAGGGCCTTGGGGAAAAACTGTTTTTT.

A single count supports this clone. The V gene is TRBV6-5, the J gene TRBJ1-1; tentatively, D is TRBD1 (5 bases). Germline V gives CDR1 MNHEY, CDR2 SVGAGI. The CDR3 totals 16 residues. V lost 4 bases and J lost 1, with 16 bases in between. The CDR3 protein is CASSSGQWGTNTEAFF. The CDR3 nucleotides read TGTGCCAGCAGTTCAGGGCAATGGGGTACGAACACTGAAGCTTTCTTT.

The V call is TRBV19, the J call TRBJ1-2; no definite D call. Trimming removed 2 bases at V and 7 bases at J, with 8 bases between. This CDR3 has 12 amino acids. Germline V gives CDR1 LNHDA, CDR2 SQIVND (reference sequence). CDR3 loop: CASSITEGGYTF. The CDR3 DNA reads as TGTGCCAGTAGTATAACAGAGGGTGGCTACACCTTC. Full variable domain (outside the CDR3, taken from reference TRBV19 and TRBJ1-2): DGGITQSPKYLFRKEGQNVTLSCEQNLNHDAMYWYRQDPGQGLRLIYYSQIVNDFQKGDIAEGYSVSREKKESFPLTVTSAQKNPTAFYLCASSITEGGYTFGSGTRLTVV.

The chain's CDR3 is CASSQVRGGGNYGYTF. CDR3 nucleotide sequence: TGCGCCAGCAGCCAAGTCAGAGGGGGTGGTAACTATGGCTACACCTTC. This sequence joins TRBV4-1 and TRBJ1-2; D possibly corresponds to TRBD1 (6 bases). The germline V gene encodes CDR1 MGHRA and CDR2 YSYEKL. Trimming removed 1 base from V and 1 base from J, with 13 bases in between. The CDR3 sequence is 16 residues long.

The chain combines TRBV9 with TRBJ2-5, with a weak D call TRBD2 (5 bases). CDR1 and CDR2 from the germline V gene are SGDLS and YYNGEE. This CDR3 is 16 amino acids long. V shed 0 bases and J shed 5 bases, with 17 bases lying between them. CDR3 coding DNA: TGTGCCAGCAGCGTAGAGGCTAGCTCCTTTGGGGAGACCCAGTACTTC. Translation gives CASSVEASSFGETQYF.

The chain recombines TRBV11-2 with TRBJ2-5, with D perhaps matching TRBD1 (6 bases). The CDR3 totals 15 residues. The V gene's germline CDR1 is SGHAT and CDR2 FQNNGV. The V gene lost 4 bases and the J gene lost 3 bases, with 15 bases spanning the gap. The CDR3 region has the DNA TGTGCCAGCAGCTCCACGACAGGATTAGAAGAGACCCAGTACTTC. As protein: CASSSTTGLEETQYF.

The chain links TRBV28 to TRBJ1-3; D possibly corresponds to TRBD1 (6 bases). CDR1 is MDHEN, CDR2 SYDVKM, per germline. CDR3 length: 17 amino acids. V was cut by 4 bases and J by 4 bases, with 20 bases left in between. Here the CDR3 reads CASSSPRDTRSGNTIYF. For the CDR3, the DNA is TGTGCCAGCAGTTCTCCGAGGGACACCAGGTCAGGAAACACCATATATTTT.

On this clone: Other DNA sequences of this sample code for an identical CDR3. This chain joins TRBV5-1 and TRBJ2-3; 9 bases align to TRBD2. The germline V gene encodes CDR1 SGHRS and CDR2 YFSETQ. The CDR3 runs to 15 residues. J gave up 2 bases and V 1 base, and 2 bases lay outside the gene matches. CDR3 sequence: CASSLLAGVTDTQYF. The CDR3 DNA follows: TGCGCCAGCAGCTTGTTAGCGGGGGTCACAGATACGCAGTATTTT.

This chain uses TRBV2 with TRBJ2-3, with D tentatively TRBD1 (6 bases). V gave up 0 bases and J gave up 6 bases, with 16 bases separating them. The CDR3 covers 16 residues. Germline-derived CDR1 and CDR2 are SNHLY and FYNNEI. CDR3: CASSEAGALSGDTQYF. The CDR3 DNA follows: TGTGCCAGCAGTGAAGCGGGGGCCCTTTCTGGGGATACGCAGTATTTT.

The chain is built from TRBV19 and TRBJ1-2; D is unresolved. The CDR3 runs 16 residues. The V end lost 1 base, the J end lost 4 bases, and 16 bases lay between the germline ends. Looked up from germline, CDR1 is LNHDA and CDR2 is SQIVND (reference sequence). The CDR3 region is CASSIGASLTPYGYTF. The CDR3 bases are TGTGCCAGTAGTATAGGAGCGTCCCTCACCCCCTATGGCTACACCTTC. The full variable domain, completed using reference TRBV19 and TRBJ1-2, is DGGITQSPKYLFRKEGQNVTLSCEQNLNHDAMYWYRQDPGQGLRLIYYSQIVNDFQKGDIAEGYSVSREKKESFPLTVTSAQKNPTAFYLCASSIGASLTPYGYTFGSGTRLTVV.

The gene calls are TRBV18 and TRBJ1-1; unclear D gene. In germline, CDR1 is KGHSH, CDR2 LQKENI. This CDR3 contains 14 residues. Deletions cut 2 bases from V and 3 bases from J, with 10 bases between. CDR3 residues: CASSPKISDTEAFF. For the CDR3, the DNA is TGTGCCAGCTCACCAAAGATTAGCGACACTGAAGCTTTCTTT. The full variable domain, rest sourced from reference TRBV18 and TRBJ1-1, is NAGVMQNPRHLVRRRGQEARLRCSPMKGHSHVYWYRQLPEEGLKFMVYLQKENIIDESGMPKERFSAEFPKEGPSILRIQQVVRGDSAAYFCASSPKISDTEAFFGQGTRLTVV.

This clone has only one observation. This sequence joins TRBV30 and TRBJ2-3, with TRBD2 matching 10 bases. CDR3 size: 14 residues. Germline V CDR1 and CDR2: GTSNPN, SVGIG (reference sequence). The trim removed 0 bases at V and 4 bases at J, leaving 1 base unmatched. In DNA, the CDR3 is TGTGCCTGGAGTGTAGCGGGGGGGCCAGATACGCAGTATTTT. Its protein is CAWSVAGGPDTQYF.

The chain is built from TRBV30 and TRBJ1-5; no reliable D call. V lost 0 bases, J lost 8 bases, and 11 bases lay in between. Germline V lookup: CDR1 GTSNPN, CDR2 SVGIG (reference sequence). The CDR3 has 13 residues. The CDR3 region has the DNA TGTGCCTGGAGTGTCCGCCTAACGGAGCCCCAGCATTTT. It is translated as CAWSVRLTEPQHF.

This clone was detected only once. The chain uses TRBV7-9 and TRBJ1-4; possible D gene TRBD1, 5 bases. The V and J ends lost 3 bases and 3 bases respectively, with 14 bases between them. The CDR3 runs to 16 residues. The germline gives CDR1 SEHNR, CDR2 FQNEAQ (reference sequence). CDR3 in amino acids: CASSFPRGHANEKLFF. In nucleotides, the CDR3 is TGTGCCAGCAGCTTTCCCCGAGGACACGCTAATGAAAAACTGTTTTTT.

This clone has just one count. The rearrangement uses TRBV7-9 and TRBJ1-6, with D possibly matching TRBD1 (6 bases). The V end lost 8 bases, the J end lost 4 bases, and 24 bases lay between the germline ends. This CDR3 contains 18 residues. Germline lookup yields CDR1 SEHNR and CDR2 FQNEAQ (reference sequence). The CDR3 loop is CASPRSGDGEPYNSPLHF. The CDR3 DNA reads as TGTGCCAGCCCGAGGTCAGGGGACGGCGAACCATATAATTCACCCCTCCACTTT.

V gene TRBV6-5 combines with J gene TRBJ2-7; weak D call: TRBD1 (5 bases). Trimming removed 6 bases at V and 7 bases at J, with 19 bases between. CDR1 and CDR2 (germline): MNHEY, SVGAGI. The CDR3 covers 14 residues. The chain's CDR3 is CASSQSATGFEQYV. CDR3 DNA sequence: TGTGCCAGCAGCCAATCGGCCACAGGTTTTGAGCAGTACGTC.

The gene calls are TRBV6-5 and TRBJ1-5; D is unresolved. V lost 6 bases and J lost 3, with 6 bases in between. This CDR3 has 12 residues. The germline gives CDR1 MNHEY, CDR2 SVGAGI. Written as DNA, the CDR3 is TGTGCCAGCAGCCGGGTCAATCAGCCCCAGCATTTT. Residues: CASSRVNQPQHF.